The 19 T cell receptor beta chains reported below all come from one sample, sequenced in a study of siplizumab effects on memory and regulatory T cells. Clones were sequenced by immunoSEQ multiplex PCR, and TCRdb holds only the in-frame ones, with some missing. The data show about 60,000 clones, less than 90% seen once. The sequenced sample was memory CD4+ T cells sorted from blood. The source of these receptors is a human donor in good health.

Points on this clone: The junction and the germline gene differ at one end; a read error may be behind it. V gene TRBV5-1 combines with J gene TRBJ2-3; TRBD2 might be the D (5 bases). CDR3 length: 14 amino acids. CDR1 and CDR2 (germline): SGHRS, YFSETQ. CDR3 in DNA: TGTGCCAGCAGCCCGGACCTGGCGGGAGATACGCAGTATTTT. Residues: CASSPDLAGDTQYF.

This chain uses TRBV11-2 with TRBJ1-2, with D perhaps TRBD1 (5 bases). V was pared by 0 bases and J by 3 bases, with 17 bases between. The CDR3 sequence is 17 residues long. Germline V gives CDR1 SGHAT, CDR2 FQNNGV. CDR3 sequence (DNA): TGTGCCAGCAGCTTAGATGGGTGGCGGGGGAATGACTATGGCTACACCTTC. Protein: CASSLDGWRGNDYGYTF.

The chain employs TRBV30 and TRBJ2-5; D is uncertain. Germline values: CDR1 GTSNPN, CDR2 SVGIG (reference sequence). V was clipped by 5 bases and J by 5 bases, with 9 bases between them. The CDR3 has 11 residues. The CDR3 DNA follows: TGTGCCTGGCAGATTTCGGAGACCCAGTACTTC. This translates into CAWQISETQYF.

Comment on this clone: This sample also contains other DNA sequences that code for the same CDR3. The chain recombines TRBV9 with TRBJ2-2; 9 bases are shared with TRBD2. V shed 4 bases and J 6 bases; nucleotides not matched to a gene: 10. The germline gives CDR1 SGDLS, CDR2 YYNGEE. The CDR3 length is 16 residues. The DNA for the CDR3 is TGTGCCAGCAGCTTGAATGCGGGGGGGGGTGCCGGGGAGCTGTTTTTT. Its translation is CASSLNAGGGAGELFF.

This chain links TRBV28 with TRBJ1-2, with 8 positions matching TRBD1. Trimming cost V 5 bases and J 3 bases; bases outside gene matches: 14. This CDR3 has 17 residues. CDR1 MDHEN and CDR2 SYDVKM come from the germline V gene. For the CDR3, the DNA is TGTGCCAGCAGTGATCGACGACAGGGGAGCTTGGACTATGGCTACACCTTC. Residues: CASSDRRQGSLDYGYTF.

V and J are TRBV20-1 and TRBJ2-1; weak D call: TRBD2 (7 bases). The V gene lost 4 bases and the J gene lost 12 bases, with 13 bases spanning the gap. The germline V gene encodes CDR1 DFQATT and CDR2 SNEGSKA (reference sequence). This CDR3 spans 11 amino acids. CDR3 sequence: CSAMGGAGQFF. CDR3 sequence (DNA): TGCAGTGCTATGGGGGGGGCTGGGCAGTTCTTC.

The chain recombines TRBV7-8 with TRBJ1-4; D ambiguous. Per the germline V gene, CDR1 is SGHVS and CDR2 is FQNEAQ. Deletions cut 1 base from V and 3 bases from J, with 6 bases between. This CDR3 contains 14 residues. CDR3 in amino acids: CASSLGGSNEKLFF. The CDR3 DNA follows: TGTGCCAGCAGCTTAGGCGGTTCTAATGAAAAACTGTTTTTT.

The V gene is TRBV29-1, the J gene TRBJ2-5, with a tentative D call TRBD1 (6 bases). V was shortened by 7 bases and J by 2 bases, with 17 bases between the two germline ends. The CDR3 contains 14 residues. The germline V gene encodes CDR1 SQVTM and CDR2 ANQGSEA. Written as DNA, the CDR3 is TGCAGCGCCCTTATGAGTAGGGGGCAAGAGACCCAGTACTTC. As protein: CSALMSRGQETQYF.

V and J are TRBV7-2 and TRBJ1-2; 12 bases are a match to TRBD1. Unmatched junction bases numbered 8, after V lost 4 bases and J lost 8 bases. Germline assignment: CDR1 SGHTA and CDR2 FQGNSA. The CDR3 loop spans 15 amino acids. The CDR3 loop is CASSSTGQGARGYTF. CDR3 in DNA: TGTGCCAGCAGCTCCACGGGACAGGGGGCGCGAGGCTACACCTTC.

This clone has a handful of counts. The chain couples TRBV6-5 to TRBJ1-2; 10 bases map to TRBD1. The junction had 7 bases not matched to a gene; V was cut back by 5 bases and J by 13 bases. Germline V gives CDR1 MNHEY, CDR2 SVGAGI. The CDR3 is 12 residues long. CDR3 region: CASSLRQGALTF. The CDR3 bases are TGTGCCAGCAGTCTTCGACAGGGGGCCCTCACCTTC.

V gene TRBV7-2 combines with J gene TRBJ2-7; 8 bases are shared with TRBD1. There are 14 residues in the CDR3. Germline lookup yields CDR1 SGHTA and CDR2 FQGNSA. The junction had 8 bases not matched to a gene; V was cut back by 5 bases and J by 5 bases. The CDR3 region has the DNA TGTGCCAGCAGCAATCGACAGGGGAGGAACGAGCAGTACTTC. Its protein product is CASSNRQGRNEQYF.

The chain combines TRBV1 with TRBJ2-1; the D segment call TRBD2 is taken from the table without a DNA check. TRBV1 is classified as a pseudogene. CDR3 length equals 19 residues. The chain's CDR3 is CTSSPCSWGGAISYNEQFF. CDR3 coding DNA: TGCACCAGCAGCCCCTGTTCCTGGGGGGGGGCCATTTCCTACAATGAGCAGTTCTTC.

The gene calls are TRBV2 and TRBJ2-6; TRBD1 matches at 8 bases. The germline V gene has CDR1 SNHLY and CDR2 FYNNEI. This CDR3 comprises 17 residues. The trim removed 8 bases at V and 0 bases at J, leaving 9 bases unmatched. CDR3 nucleotides: TGTGCCAGCCGCGAGGGGACAGGCACCTCTGGGGCCAACGTCCTGACTTTC. Amino acid sequence: CASREGTGTSGANVLTF.

On this clone itself: This CDR3 is also generated by other DNA sequences in the sample. The genes are TRBV5-1 and TRBJ2-5, with D tentatively TRBD1 (6 bases). The CDR3 extends over 15 amino acids. V shed 0 bases and J shed 1 base, with 10 bases lying between them. From germline, CDR1 is SGHRS and CDR2 YFSETQ. CDR3 protein: CASSLVGASQETQYF. The CDR3 DNA is TGCGCCAGCAGCTTGGTGGGGGCCTCCCAAGAGACCCAGTACTTC.

This clone was seen a single time. This sequence joins TRBV10-3 and TRBJ2-5; no clear D. V lost 10 bases and J lost 3, with 18 bases in between. Germline V CDR1 and CDR2: ENHRY, SYGVKD. This CDR3 region has 14 residues. CDR3 residues: CATRRLDGEETQYF. Here the CDR3 DNA reads TGTGCCACCCGTCGGCTTGATGGGGAAGAGACCCAGTACTTC.

This chain uses TRBV7-2 with TRBJ1-2, with a tentative D call TRBD1 (6 bases). Between the trimmed V and J ends, which lost 8 bases and 4 bases, there was a span of 17 bases. The CDR3 runs to 14 residues. The V gene's germline CDR1 is SGHTA and CDR2 FQGNSA. The CDR3 spells CASLRWGGAYGYTF. The CDR3 DNA reads as TGTGCCAGCCTCCGGTGGGGGGGCGCCTATGGCTACACCTTC.

The chain joins TRBV4-1 to TRBJ1-2, with TRBD1 matching over 7 bases. Germline V gives CDR1 MGHRA, CDR2 YSYEKL. J was trimmed by 6 bases and V by 6 bases; bases with no gene match: 22. CDR3 length equals 18 residues. DNA for the CDR3: TGCGCCAGCAGACATCGGGACAGCCTGGCGTACGGGGGTGATGGCTACACCTTC. Protein product: CASRHRDSLAYGGDGYTF.

The V and J genes are TRBV6-1 and TRBJ2-7; 9 positions match TRBD1. V gave up 2 bases and J gave up 11 bases; unmatched junction bases: 10. The V gene's germline CDR1 is MNHNS and CDR2 SASEGT. This CDR3 is built from 14 residues. The chain's CDR3 is CASSEKGQGPTEYF. The CDR3 DNA sequence: TGTGCCAGCAGTGAAAAGGGACAGGGCCCGACCGAGTACTTC.

The chain combines TRBV2 with TRBJ1-2; unclear D gene. This CDR3 spans 15 amino acids. In germline, CDR1 is SNHLY, CDR2 FYNNEI. The V end was cut by 8 bases, the J end by 4 bases, with 20 bases between. Here the CDR3 reads CASVYDHPPLYGYTF. The CDR3 DNA follows: TGTGCCAGCGTGTACGATCATCCGCCACTCTATGGCTACACCTTC.